Listed below are T cell receptor beta chains from one sample, sequenced in a study of blood T cell repertoires in COVID-19. Clones were sequenced by immunoSEQ multiplex PCR, and TCRdb holds only the in-frame ones, with some missing. The top ten hold 4.7% of the sample, which has nearly 60,000 clones, about 83% seen once. Input material: peripheral blood. These TCRs come from a man in his forties with active COVID-19. The CDR3 runs from the conserved cysteine through the conserved F or W. A D gene is named only where the DNA matches it firmly. Clone size is not always given. Where it is, it says once, few, many or a class for expanded clones.

D	size	J	V	CDR3	DNA
TRBD2	once	TRBJ2-7	TRBV13	CASSAILAGAYEQYF	TGTGCCAGCAGCGCGATACTAGCGGGCGCCTACGAGCAGTACTTC
TRBD1	.	TRBJ2-3	TRBV29-1	CSVPGQPVSPTDTQYF	TGCAGCGTTCCGGGACAGCCCGTATCCCCCACAGATACGCAGTATTTT
TRBD2	.	TRBJ2-4	TRBV7-9	CASTDLAGGADIQYF	TGTGCCAGCACCGATCTAGCGGGAGGGGCGGACATTCAGTACTTC
.	.	TRBJ2-1	TRBV5-4	CASSLQGGGEQFF	TGTGCCAGCAGCCTCCAGGGAGGCGGAGAGCAGTTCTTC
TRBD2	.	TRBJ2-3	TRBV29-1	CSVDSSGADTQYF	TGCAGCGTTGATTCTAGCGGGGCAGATACGCAGTATTTT
.	.	TRBJ2-2	TRBV19	CASSQMRGSGELFF	TGTGCCAGTAGCCAAATGAGGGGGTCCGGGGAGCTGTTTTTT
.	.	TRBJ2-2	TRBV4-1	CASSQEHRAGPGELFF	TGCGCCAGCAGCCAAGAGCACAGGGCAGGGCCCGGGGAGCTGTTTTTT
.	.	TRBJ2-7	TRBV9	CASSVADGGEQYF	TGTGCCAGCAGCGTAGCTGACGGGGGAGAGCAGTACTTC
TRBD2	.	TRBJ2-7	TRBV4-2	CASSQDRLAGSYEQYF	TGTGCCAGCAGCCAAGATCGACTAGCGGGCTCCTACGAGCAGTACTTC
TRBD2	.	TRBJ2-1	TRBV4-1	CASSQDYGRSSYNEQFF	TGCGCCAGCAGCCAAGATTACGGGAGGAGCTCCTACAATGAGCAGTTCTTC
.	.	TRBJ2-3	TRBV5-8	CASSLGQSSTDTQYF	TGTGCCAGCAGCCTAGGACAGTCTAGCACAGATACGCAGTATTTT
TRBD1	once	TRBJ1-5	TRBV10-3	CAISAGTGSSNQPQHF	TGTGCCATCAGTGCGGGGACAGGGAGTAGCAATCAGCCCCAGCATTTT
.	.	TRBJ2-1	TRBV28	CASYGDLTYNEQFF	TGTGCCAGCTACGGGGATTTAACCTACAATGAGCAGTTCTTC
.	.	TRBJ2-7	TRBV6-2/TRBV6-3	CASSYAPLTGPYEQYF	TGTGCCAGCAGTTACGCCCCTCTGACAGGACCCTACGAGCAGTACTTC
TRBD2	.	TRBJ2-5	TRBV5-1	CAGRQGLAGDQETQYF	TGCGCCGGACGCCAAGGACTAGCGGGAGACCAAGAGACCCAGTACTTC
TRBD2	.	TRBJ2-2	TRBV7-3	CASSSKSGRANTGELFF	TGTGCCAGCAGCTCAAAAAGCGGGAGGGCAAACACCGGGGAGCTGTTTTTT
.	.	TRBJ1-2	TRBV15	CATSRDRGGIYGYTF	TGTGCCACCAGCAGAGATCGAGGTGGCATCTATGGCTACACCTTC
TRBD1	.	TRBJ1-1	TRBV6-5	CASSYSFTGGGAEAFF	TGTGCCAGCAGTTACTCATTCACAGGGGGGGGCGCTGAAGCTTTCTTT
TRBD2	.	TRBJ2-1	TRBV5-6	CASSQGTSGRSFF	TGTGCCAGCAGCCAAGGGACTAGCGGGAGATCGTTCTTC
.	.	TRBJ2-1	TRBV1	CTSSQIGGTLFTFPYNEQFF	TGCACCAGCAGCCAAATTGGCGGGACCCTCTTCACGTTTCCCTACAATGAGCAGTTCTTC
TRBD2	.	TRBJ2-7	TRBV7-9	CASSLEAGGPYEQYF	TGTGCCAGCAGCTTAGAAGCGGGAGGGCCTTACGAGCAGTACTTC
TRBD2	.	TRBJ2-1	TRBV28	CASSPPWGRASHNEQFF	TGTGCCAGCAGCCCTCCTTGGGGGAGGGCTAGCCACAATGAGCAGTTCTTC
.	once	TRBJ2-6	TRBV28	CASSLDQGLFSGANVLTF	TGTGCCAGCAGTTTAGACCAGGGTTTATTCTCTGGGGCCAACGTCCTGACTTTC
.	.	TRBJ2-3	TRBV5-4	CASSPRGAASTDTQYF	TGTGCCAGCAGCCCGCGAGGAGCGGCCAGCACAGATACGCAGTATTTT
TRBD1	once	TRBJ1-1	TRBV4-2	CASSQTQGENTEAFF	TGTGCCAGCAGCCAAACTCAGGGGGAGAACACTGAAGCTTTCTTT
.	few	TRBJ2-1	TRBV7-9	CASDASPGGEQFF	TGTGCCAGCGACGCCTCCCCCGGGGGTGAGCAGTTCTTC
.	.	TRBJ1-2	TRBV11-1	CASSLGQNYGYTF	TGTGCCAGCAGCCTCGGACAGAACTATGGCTACACCTTC
.	.	TRBJ2-2	TRBV12-3/TRBV12-4	CASARDTGELFF	TGTGCCAGCGCCCGGGACACCGGGGAGCTGTTTTTT
TRBD1	once	TRBJ1-1	TRBV12-3/TRBV12-4	CASSPGQDAEAFF	TGTGCCAGCAGTCCTGGACAGGACGCTGAAGCTTTCTTT
TRBD1	.	TRBJ1-1	TRBV5-1	CASSPLTGGNTEAFF	TGCGCCAGCAGCCCTTTGACAGGGGGGAACACTGAAGCTTTCTTT
TRBD2	.	TRBJ2-1	TRBV25-1	CASSTFWGGNEQFF	TGTGCCAGCAGTACGTTTTGGGGGGGAAATGAGCAGTTCTTC
TRBD2	.	TRBJ2-7	TRBV19	CASTPGTRPYEQYF	TGTGCCAGTACCCCCGGGACTAGACCCTACGAGCAGTACTTC
.	.	TRBJ1-1	TRBV7-8	CASSLAGAALNTEAFF	TGTGCCAGCAGCTTAGCGGGGGCAGCCCTGAACACTGAAGCTTTCTTT
TRBD1	.	TRBJ1-2	TRBV12-5	CASGTGGKGGYTF	TGTGCTAGTGGGACAGGGGGGAAGGGTGGCTACACCTTC
TRBD2	.	TRBJ2-1	TRBV19	CASSRAGGRRNEQFF	TGTGCCAGTAGCAGAGCGGGAGGGCGGCGCAATGAGCAGTTCTTC
TRBD1	.	TRBJ1-1	TRBV10-3	CAISDGQGGTEAFF	TGTGCCATCAGTGATGGACAGGGAGGCACTGAAGCTTTCTTT